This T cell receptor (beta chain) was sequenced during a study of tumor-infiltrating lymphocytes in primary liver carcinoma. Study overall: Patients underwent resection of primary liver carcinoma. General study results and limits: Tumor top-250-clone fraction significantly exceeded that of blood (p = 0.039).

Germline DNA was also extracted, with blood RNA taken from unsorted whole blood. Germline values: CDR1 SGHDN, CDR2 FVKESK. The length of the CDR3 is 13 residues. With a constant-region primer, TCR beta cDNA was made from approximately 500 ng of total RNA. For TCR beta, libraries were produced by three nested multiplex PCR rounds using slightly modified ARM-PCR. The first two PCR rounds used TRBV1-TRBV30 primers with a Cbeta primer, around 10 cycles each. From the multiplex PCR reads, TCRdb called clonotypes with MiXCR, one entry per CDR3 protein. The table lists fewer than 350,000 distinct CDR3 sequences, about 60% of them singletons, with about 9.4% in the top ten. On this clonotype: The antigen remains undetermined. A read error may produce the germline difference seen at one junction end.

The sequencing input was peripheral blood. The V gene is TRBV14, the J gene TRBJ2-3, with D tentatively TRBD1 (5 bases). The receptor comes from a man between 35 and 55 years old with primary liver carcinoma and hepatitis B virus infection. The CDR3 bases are TGTACCAGCAGCCCAAGTTTACAGGTTACGCAGTATTTT. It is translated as CTSSPSLQVTQYF. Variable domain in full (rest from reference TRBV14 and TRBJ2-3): EAGVTQFPSHSVIEKGQTVTLRCDPISGHDNLYWYRRVMGKEIKFLLHFVKESKQDESGMPNNRFLAERTGGTYSTLKVQPAELEDSGVYFCTSSPSLQVTQYFGPGTRLTVL.